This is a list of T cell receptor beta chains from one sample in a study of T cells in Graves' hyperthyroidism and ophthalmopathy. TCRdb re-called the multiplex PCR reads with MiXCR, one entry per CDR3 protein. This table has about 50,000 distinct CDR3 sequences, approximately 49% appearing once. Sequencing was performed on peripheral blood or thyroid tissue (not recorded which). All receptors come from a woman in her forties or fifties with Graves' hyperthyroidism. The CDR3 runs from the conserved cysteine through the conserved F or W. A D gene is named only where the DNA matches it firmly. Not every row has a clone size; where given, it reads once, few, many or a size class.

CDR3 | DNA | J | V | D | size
CASRWGTVNEQYF | TGTGCCAGCAGATGGGGGACAGTCAACGAGCAGTACTTC | TRBJ2-7 | TRBV7-9 | TRBD1 | many
CSAKGGSGRSYEQYF | TGCAGTGCTAAGGGTGGCTCCGGGAGGTCCTACGAGCAGTACTTC | TRBJ2-7 | TRBV20-1 | TRBD2 | NA
CASRGTGDSPLHF | TGTGCCAGTAGGGGGACAGGGGATTCACCCCTCCACTTT | TRBJ1-6 | TRBV19 | TRBD1 | many
CASSRLTGGTEAFF | TGTGCCAGCAGTCGTCTCACAGGGGGCACTGAAGCTTTCTTT | TRBJ1-1 | TRBV12-3/TRBV12-4 | TRBD1 | NA
CSLLGADQPQHF | TGCAGTTTATTGGGCGCGGATCAGCCCCAGCATTTT | TRBJ1-5 | TRBV29-1 | NA | NA
CAIGPGGDYGYTF | TGTGCCATCGGCCCAGGGGGCGACTATGGCTACACCTTC | TRBJ1-2 | TRBV10-3 | TRBD1 | NA
CASSRGGGQSYEQYF | TGCGCCAGCAGCCGAGGGGGGGGACAGTCCTACGAGCAGTACTTC | TRBJ2-7 | TRBV7-8 | NA | many
CASSAILAGDEQYF | TGCGCCAGCAGTGCGATCCTGGCGGGGGACGAGCAGTACTTC | TRBJ2-7 | TRBV10-2 | TRBD2 | NA
CASSLAGQESTDTQYF | TGTGCCAGCAGCTTAGCCGGACAGGAGAGCACAGATACGCAGTATTTT | TRBJ2-3 | TRBV7-6 | TRBD1 | many
CSARDLGVSNSPLHF | TGCAGTGCTAGAGATCTAGGGGTCAGCAATTCACCCCTCCACTTT | TRBJ1-6 | TRBV20-1 | NA | many
CASSGPLNRDGYTF | TGTGCCAGCAGCGGACCCCTAAACAGGGACGGCTACACCTTC | TRBJ1-2 | TRBV7-9 | NA | NA
CASSLDRARSYVLTF | TGTGCCAGCAGCTTAGACAGGGCTAGATCCTACGTCCTGACTTTC | TRBJ2-6 | TRBV7-2 | NA | NA
CASSPPSGQGSGANVLTF | TGTGCCAGCAGCCCGCCCTCGGGACAGGGCTCTGGGGCCAACGTCCTGACTTTC | TRBJ2-6 | TRBV7-6 | TRBD1 | few
CASSSGLAGETQYF | TGTGCCAGCAGCTCCGGACTAGCGGGAGAGACCCAGTACTTC | TRBJ2-5 | TRBV7-3 | TRBD2 | many
CASSTRGNVLTF | TGTGCCAGCAGTACAAGGGGCAACGTCCTGACTTTC | TRBJ2-6 | TRBV6-4 | NA | NA
CASSVRLGTEAFF | TGTGCCAGCAGCGTAAGGTTGGGAACTGAAGCTTTCTTT | TRBJ1-1 | TRBV9 | NA | NA
CSAIAGTSGSRELFF | TGCAGTGCTATTGCCGGGACTAGCGGGAGTAGGGAGCTGTTTTTT | TRBJ2-2 | TRBV20-1 | TRBD2 | few
CASSPGLAGGSTQYF | TGTGCCAGCAGCCCGGGACTAGCGGGGGGCTCGACCCAGTACTTC | TRBJ2-5 | TRBV7-9 | TRBD2 | many
CSAKWAGSNQPQHF | TGCAGTGCTAAATGGGCAGGGAGCAATCAGCCCCAGCATTTT | TRBJ1-5 | TRBV20-1 | NA | few
CASSEGLAFTGELYF | TGTGCCAGCAGTGAAGGACTAGCGTTCACCGGGGAGCTGTACTTC | TRBJ2-7 | TRBV13 | TRBD2 | NA
CAISAQGNANTIYF | TGTGCCATCAGTGCGCAGGGGAACGCAAACACCATATATTTT | TRBJ1-3 | TRBV10-3 | NA | NA
CAIRAAGGARGYTF | TGTGCCATCAGGGCCGCAGGGGGCGCGAGGGGCTACACCTTC | TRBJ1-2 | TRBV10-3 | TRBD1 | NA
CASSSQGGRPEAFF | TGCGCCAGCAGCAGCCAAGGGGGTAGGCCGGAAGCTTTCTTT | TRBJ1-1 | TRBV10-1 | NA | NA
CSVERWTGIFSYEQYF | TGCAGCGTTGAACGGTGGACAGGCATCTTCTCCTACGAGCAGTACTTC | TRBJ2-7 | TRBV29-1 | TRBD1 | many
CASSKREDSYEQYF | TGTGCCAGCAGCAAGCGGGAAGACTCCTACGAGCAGTACTTC | TRBJ2-7 | TRBV7-9 | TRBD2 | NA
CASSPSGTGNYEQYF | TGTGCCAGCAGCCCCTCTGGGACAGGGAACTACGAGCAGTACTTC | TRBJ2-7 | TRBV7-9 | TRBD1 | NA
CASIDREATNEKLFF | TGTGCCAGCATAGACAGGGAGGCAACTAATGAAAAACTGTTTTTT | TRBJ1-4 | TRBV7-9 | TRBD1 | once
CASRTDIGVKQYF | TGTGCCAGCAGGACGGACATTGGGGTGAAGCAGTACTTC | TRBJ2-7 | TRBV7-2 | NA | many
CASSSYHNQPQHF | TGTGCCAGCAGCTCGTACCACAATCAGCCCCAGCATTTT | TRBJ1-5 | TRBV7-2 | NA | NA
CASSHRDRNTEAFF | TGTGCCAGCAGCCACCGGGACAGGAACACTGAAGCTTTCTTT | TRBJ1-1 | TRBV7-3 | TRBD1 | NA
CAGSTGRGNQPQHF | TGTGCCGGCAGCACTGGTCGGGGGAATCAGCCCCAGCATTTT | TRBJ1-5 | TRBV7-9 | NA | NA
CASSGDRENTIYF | TGTGCCAGCAGCGGCGACAGGGAGAACACCATATATTTT | TRBJ1-3 | TRBV5-6 | TRBD1 | many
CSVAAGTSGIYEQYF | TGCAGCGTTGCCGCCGGGACTAGCGGGATTTACGAGCAGTACTTC | TRBJ2-7 | TRBV29-1 | TRBD2 | NA
CASSFLAGGPGDTQYF | TGTGCCAGCAGTTTCCTAGCGGGAGGGCCGGGAGATACGCAGTATTTT | TRBJ2-3 | TRBV28 | TRBD2 | many
CAIQASRANTEAFF | TGTGCCATCCAAGCTAGCAGGGCGAACACTGAAGCTTTCTTT | TRBJ1-1 | TRBV10-3 | NA | many
CSARGASGTAYGYTF | TGCAGTGCTAGAGGGGCCAGCGGGACGGCCTATGGCTACACCTTC | TRBJ1-2 | TRBV20-1 | NA | NA
CSASNPTSGKRETQYF | TGCAGTGCTAGTAATCCGACTAGCGGGAAGAGGGAGACCCAGTACTTC | TRBJ2-5 | TRBV20-1 | TRBD2 | NA
CASLLAVKTQYF | TGTGCCAGTCTTTTAGCGGTGAAGACCCAGTACTTC | TRBJ2-5 | TRBV7-9 | NA | NA
CASSPGGTKETQYF | TGTGCCAGCTCACCAGGGGGAACAAAAGAGACCCAGTACTTC | TRBJ2-5 | TRBV18 | NA | many
CASSGRTSGRDTYEQYF | TGTGCCAGCAGTGGTCGGACTAGCGGGAGGGATACCTACGAGCAGTACTTC | TRBJ2-7 | TRBV6-6 | TRBD2 | many
CSAKDRHTEAFF | TGCAGTGCTAAAGATAGGCACACTGAAGCTTTCTTT | TRBJ1-1 | TRBV20-1 | NA | NA
CSARVGTGISNQPQHF | TGCAGTGCTAGAGTCGGGACAGGGATTAGCAATCAGCCCCAGCATTTT | TRBJ1-5 | TRBV20-1 | TRBD1 | NA
CASSEGGFYEQYF | TGTGCCAGCAGCGAGGGGGGTTTCTACGAGCAGTACTTC | TRBJ2-7 | TRBV7-2 | NA | NA
CSVAHGRQYYGYTF | TGCAGCGTTGCCCACGGACGTCAATACTATGGCTACACCTTC | TRBJ1-2 | TRBV29-1 | NA | NA
CASNSGQGLRNEQFF | TGTGCCAGCAACTCCGGGCAGGGCCTGAGGAATGAGCAGTTCTTC | TRBJ2-1 | TRBV11-2 | NA | NA
CSAPRGGEKLFF | TGCAGTGCCCCGAGGGGAGGAGAAAAACTGTTTTTT | TRBJ1-4 | TRBV20-1 | NA | many
CASSLAPGVGVGNTIYF | TGTGCCAGCAGCTTAGCGCCGGGCGTGGGGGTTGGAAACACCATATATTTT | TRBJ1-3 | TRBV7-2 | NA | once
CASSPGYIEKLFF | TGTGCCAGCAGCCCAGGGTATATCGAAAAACTGTTTTTT | TRBJ1-4 | TRBV11-2 | NA | NA
CASSTGQGQPQHF | TGTGCCAGCAGTACAGGACAGGGACAGCCCCAGCATTTT | TRBJ1-5 | TRBV6-6 | TRBD1 | NA
CSATENNEQFF | TGCAGTGCTACAGAGAACAATGAGCAGTTCTTC | TRBJ2-1 | TRBV20-1 | NA | few
CASSSRDYHSYEQYF | TGTGCCAGCAGCTCCCGGGACTACCACTCCTACGAGCAGTACTTC | TRBJ2-7 | TRBV5-5 | TRBD2 | many
CASSSHLGLGETQYF | TGTGCCAGCAGTTCCCACTTAGGGTTGGGAGAGACCCAGTACTTC | TRBJ2-5 | TRBV2 | NA | NA
CASSLAGTSGSEETQYF | TGTGCCAGCAGCTTGGCCGGGACTAGCGGGAGCGAAGAGACCCAGTACTTC | TRBJ2-5 | TRBV5-4 | TRBD2 | NA